This entry features one TCR beta chain sequence. Germline CDR1 reads SGHNT; CDR2 reads YYREEE (reference sequence). The CDR3 loop spans 14 amino acids. Between the trimmed V and J ends, which lost 0 bases and 7 bases, there was a span of 11 bases. The data originate from a study of blood T cell repertoires in COVID-19. Looking at the study overall: The cDNA or gDNA used as material had been derived from T cells, B-cell-depleted T cells, or PBMCs.

The assay was immunoSEQ multiplex PCR, and TCRdb's table has in-frame clones only and misses some. The table lists 85,000 to 130,000 clones, about 82% of them singletons. J is TRBJ2-1 and V is TRBV5-4; D uncertain. This sequence was found in a man older than 75 with COVID-19, enrolled during active disease. Sequencing was performed on peripheral blood. CDR3 nucleotide sequence: TGTGCCAGCAGCTTGGGCGGTGCTGGGAATGAGCAGTTCTTC. Translated, it gives CASSLGGAGNEQFF.